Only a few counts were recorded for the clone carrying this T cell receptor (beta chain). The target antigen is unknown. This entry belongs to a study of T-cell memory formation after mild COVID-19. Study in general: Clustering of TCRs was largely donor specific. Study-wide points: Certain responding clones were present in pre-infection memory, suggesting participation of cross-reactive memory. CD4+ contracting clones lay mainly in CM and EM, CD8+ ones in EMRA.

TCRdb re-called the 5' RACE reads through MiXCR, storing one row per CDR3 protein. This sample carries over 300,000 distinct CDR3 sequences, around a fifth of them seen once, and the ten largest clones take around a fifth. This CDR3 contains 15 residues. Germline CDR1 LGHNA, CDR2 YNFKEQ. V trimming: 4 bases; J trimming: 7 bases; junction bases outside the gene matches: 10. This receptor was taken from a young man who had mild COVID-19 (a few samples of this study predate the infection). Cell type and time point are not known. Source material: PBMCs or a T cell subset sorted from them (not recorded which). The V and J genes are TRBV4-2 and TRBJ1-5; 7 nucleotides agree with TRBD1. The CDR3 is CASSRITGVGQPQHF. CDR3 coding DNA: TGTGCCAGCAGCCGAATTACAGGGGTAGGACAGCCCCAGCATTTT.